Following are 4 T cell receptor beta chains from one sample sequenced in a study of T cells in localized non-small cell lung cancer. The method was immunoSEQ multiplex PCR; TCRdb's version includes in-frame clones alone and lacks a portion of them. The repertoire includes tens of thousands of clones, over 80% of them detected once, and about 15% sits in the top ten. The sequencing used peripheral blood, collected before any cancer treatment. These receptors were collected from a man aged 40-75 years with stage I squamous cell lung carcinoma.

Comments on this clone: Additional DNA sequences in this sample encode the identical CDR3. V gene TRBV5-1 combines with J gene TRBJ1-3; the D gene is possibly TRBD1 (5 bases). V lost 3 bases and J lost 1, with 8 bases in between. This CDR3 is built from 14 residues. The V gene's germline CDR1 is SGHRS and CDR2 YFSETQ. CDR3 nucleotide sequence: TGCGCCAGCAGCTCAGGGAGTTCTGGAAACACCATATATTTT. Amino acid sequence: CASSSGSSGNTIYF. Supplemented by reference TRBV5-1 and TRBJ1-3, the full variable domain reads KAGVTQTPRYLIKTRGQQVTLSCSPISGHRSVSWYQQTPGQGLQFLFEYFSETQRNKGNFPGRFSGRQFSNSRSEMNVSTLELGDSALYLCASSSGSSGNTIYFGEGSWLTVV.

This clone was counted a single time. This chain joins TRBV2 and TRBJ2-6; possible D gene TRBD1, 5 bases. CDR1 and CDR2 (germline): SNHLY, FYNNEI. The CDR3 spans 14 residues. V shed 11 bases and J shed 1 base, with 12 bases lying between them. This CDR3 is CAAEQESGANVLTF. The CDR3 DNA is TGTGCCGCCGAACAGGAGTCTGGGGCCAACGTCCTGACTTTC.

The gene calls are TRBV7-9 and TRBJ1-1; D unclear. V shed 10 bases and J shed 0 bases, with 6 bases lying between them. CDR1 is SEHNR and CDR2 is FQNEAQ in the germline V gene (reference sequence). The CDR3 is made up of 11 amino acids. Here the CDR3 reads CATLLNTEAFF. As DNA, the CDR3 is TGTGCCACCCTGCTGAACACTGAAGCTTTCTTT.

The CDR3 reads CASSAQGFITHEQYF. As DNA, the CDR3 is TGTGCCAGCAGCGCGCAGGGATTCATTACCCACGAGCAGTACTTC. The chain is built from TRBV5-4 and TRBJ2-7; TRBD1 is a possible D gene (5 bases). The CDR3 extends over 15 amino acids. The V and J ends lost 4 bases and 5 bases respectively, with 19 bases between them. CDR1 SGHNT and CDR2 YYREEE come from the germline V gene (reference sequence). The complete variable domain, with remaining parts taken from reference TRBV5-4 and TRBJ2-7, reads ETGVTQSPTHLIKTRGQQVTLRCSSQSGHNTVSWYQQALGQGPQFIFQYYREEENGRGNFPPRFSGLQFPNYSSELNVNALELDDSALYLCASSAQGFITHEQYFGPGTRLTVT.